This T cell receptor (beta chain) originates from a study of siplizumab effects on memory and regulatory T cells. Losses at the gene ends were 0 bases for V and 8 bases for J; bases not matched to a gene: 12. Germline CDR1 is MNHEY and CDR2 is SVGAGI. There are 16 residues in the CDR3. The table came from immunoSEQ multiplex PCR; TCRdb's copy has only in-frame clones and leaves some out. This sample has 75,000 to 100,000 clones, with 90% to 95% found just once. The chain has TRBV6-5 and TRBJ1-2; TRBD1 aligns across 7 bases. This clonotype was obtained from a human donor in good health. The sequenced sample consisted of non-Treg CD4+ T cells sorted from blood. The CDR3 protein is CASSYSMLVGTEGYTF. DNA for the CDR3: TGTGCCAGCAGTTACTCAATGTTGGTCGGGACAGAGGGCTACACCTTC.